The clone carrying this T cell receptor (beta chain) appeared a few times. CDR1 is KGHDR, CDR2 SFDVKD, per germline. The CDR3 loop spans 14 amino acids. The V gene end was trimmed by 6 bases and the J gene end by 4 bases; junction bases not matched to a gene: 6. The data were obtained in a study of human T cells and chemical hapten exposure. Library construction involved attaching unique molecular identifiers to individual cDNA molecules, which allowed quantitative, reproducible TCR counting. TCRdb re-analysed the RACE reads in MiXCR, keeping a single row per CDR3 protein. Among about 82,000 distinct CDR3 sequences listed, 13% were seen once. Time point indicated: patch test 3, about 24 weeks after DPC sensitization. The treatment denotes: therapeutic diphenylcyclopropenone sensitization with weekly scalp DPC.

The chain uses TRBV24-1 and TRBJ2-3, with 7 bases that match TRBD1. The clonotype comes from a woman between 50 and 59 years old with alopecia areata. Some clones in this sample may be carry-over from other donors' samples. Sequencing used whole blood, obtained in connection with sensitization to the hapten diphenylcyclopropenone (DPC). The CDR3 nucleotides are TGTGCCACCAGTTTAAGGGGGCGCCCAGATACGCAGTATTTT. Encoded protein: CATSLRGRPDTQYF.